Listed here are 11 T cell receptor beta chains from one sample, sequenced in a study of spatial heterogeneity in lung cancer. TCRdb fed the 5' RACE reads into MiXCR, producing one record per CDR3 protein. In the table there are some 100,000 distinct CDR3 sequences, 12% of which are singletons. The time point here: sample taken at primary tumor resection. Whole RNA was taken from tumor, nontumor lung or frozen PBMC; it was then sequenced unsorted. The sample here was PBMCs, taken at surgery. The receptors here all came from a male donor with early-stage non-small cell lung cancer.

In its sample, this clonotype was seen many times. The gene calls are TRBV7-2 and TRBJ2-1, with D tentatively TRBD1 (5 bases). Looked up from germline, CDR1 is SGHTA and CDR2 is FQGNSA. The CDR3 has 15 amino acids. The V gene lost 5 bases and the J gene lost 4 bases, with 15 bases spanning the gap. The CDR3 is CASSPQVSDYNEQFF. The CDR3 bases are TGTGCCAGCAGCCCACAGGTGTCCGATTACAATGAGCAGTTCTTC.

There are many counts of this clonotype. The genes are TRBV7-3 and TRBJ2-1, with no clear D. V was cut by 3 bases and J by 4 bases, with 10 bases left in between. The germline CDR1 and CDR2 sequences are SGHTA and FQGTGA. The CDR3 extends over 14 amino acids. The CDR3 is CASSLLGRYNEQFF. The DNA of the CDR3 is TGTGCCAGCAGCTTGCTGGGCAGGTACAATGAGCAGTTCTTC.

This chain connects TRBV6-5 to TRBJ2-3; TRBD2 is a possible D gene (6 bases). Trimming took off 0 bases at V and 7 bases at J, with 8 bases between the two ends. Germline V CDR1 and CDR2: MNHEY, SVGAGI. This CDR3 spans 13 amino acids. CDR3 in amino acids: CASSYSRDYTQYF. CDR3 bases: TGTGCCAGCAGTTACTCGCGGGATTATACGCAGTATTTT.

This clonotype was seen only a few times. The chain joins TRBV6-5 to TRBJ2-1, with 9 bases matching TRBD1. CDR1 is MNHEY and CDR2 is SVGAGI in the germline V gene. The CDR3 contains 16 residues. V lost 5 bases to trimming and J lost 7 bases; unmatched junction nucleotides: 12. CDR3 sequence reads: CASSQAGTGKKNEQFF. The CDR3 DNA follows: TGTGCCAGCAGTCAGGCCGGGACAGGGAAAAAAAATGAGCAGTTCTTC.

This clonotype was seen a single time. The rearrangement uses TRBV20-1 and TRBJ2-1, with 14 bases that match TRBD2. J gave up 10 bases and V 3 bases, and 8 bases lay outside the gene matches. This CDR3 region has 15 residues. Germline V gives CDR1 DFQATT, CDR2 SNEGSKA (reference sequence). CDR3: CSARTGLAGDREQFF. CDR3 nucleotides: TGCAGTGCTAGGACGGGACTAGCGGGAGATCGGGAGCAGTTCTTC.

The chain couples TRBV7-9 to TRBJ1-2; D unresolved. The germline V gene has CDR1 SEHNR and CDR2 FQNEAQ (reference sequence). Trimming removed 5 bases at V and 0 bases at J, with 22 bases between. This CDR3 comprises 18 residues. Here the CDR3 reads CASSTDGVIIRPNYGYTF. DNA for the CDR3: TGTGCCAGCAGCACGGACGGGGTCATCATCCGGCCTAACTATGGCTACACCTTC.

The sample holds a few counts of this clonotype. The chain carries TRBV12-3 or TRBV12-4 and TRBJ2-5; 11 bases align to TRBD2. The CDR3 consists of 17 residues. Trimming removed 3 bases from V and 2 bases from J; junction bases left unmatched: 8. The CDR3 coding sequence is TGTGCCAGCAGTTTTACCGTGACTAGCGGGGTTCAAGAGACCCAGTACTTC. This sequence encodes CASSFTVTSGVQETQYF.

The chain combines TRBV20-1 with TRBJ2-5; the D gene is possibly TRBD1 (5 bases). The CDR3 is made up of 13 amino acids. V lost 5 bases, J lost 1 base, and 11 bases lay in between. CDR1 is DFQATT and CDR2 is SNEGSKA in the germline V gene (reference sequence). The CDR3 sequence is CSAGHRLQETQYF. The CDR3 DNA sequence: TGCAGTGCTGGCCACAGGCTCCAAGAGACCCAGTACTTC.

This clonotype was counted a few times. CDR3 sequence: CASSSANRGPYTEAFF. The DNA for the CDR3 is TGTGCCAGCAGTTCTGCCAACAGGGGACCCTACACTGAAGCTTTCTTT. This sequence joins TRBV12-3 or TRBV12-4 and TRBJ1-1, with TRBD1 matching 7 bases. Trimming removed 4 bases from V and 3 bases from J; junction bases left unmatched: 11. The CDR3 has 16 residues.

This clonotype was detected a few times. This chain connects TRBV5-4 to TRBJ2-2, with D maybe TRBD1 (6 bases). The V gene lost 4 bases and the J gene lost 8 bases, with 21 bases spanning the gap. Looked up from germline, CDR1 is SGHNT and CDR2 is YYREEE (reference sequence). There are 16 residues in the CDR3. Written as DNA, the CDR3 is TGTGCCAGCAGCCTAGACGCCGGACAGCTCGGAGGGGAGCTGTTTTTT. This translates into CASSLDAGQLGGELFF.

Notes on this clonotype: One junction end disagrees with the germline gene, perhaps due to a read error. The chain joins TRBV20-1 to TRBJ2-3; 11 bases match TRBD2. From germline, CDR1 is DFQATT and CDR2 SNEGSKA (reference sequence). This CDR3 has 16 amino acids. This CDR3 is CSVRATSGGATDTQYF. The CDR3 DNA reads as TGCAGTGTTAGAGCAACTAGCGGGGGAGCTACAGATACGCAGTATTTT.